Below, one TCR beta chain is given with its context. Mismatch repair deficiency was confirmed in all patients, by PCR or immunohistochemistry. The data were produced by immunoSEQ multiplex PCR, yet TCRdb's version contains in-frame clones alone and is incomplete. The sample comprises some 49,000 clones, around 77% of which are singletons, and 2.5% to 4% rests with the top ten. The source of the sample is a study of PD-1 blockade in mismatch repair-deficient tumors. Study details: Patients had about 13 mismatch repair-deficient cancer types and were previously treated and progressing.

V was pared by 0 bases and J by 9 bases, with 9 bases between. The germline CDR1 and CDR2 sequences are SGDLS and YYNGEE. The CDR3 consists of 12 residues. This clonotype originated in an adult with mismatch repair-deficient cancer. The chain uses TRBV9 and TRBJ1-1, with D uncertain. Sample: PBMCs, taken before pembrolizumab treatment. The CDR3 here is CASSVGEGKAFF. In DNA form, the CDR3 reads TGTGCCAGCAGCGTAGGGGAGGGAAAAGCTTTCTTT.